Listed here are 18 T cell receptor beta chains from one sample, sequenced in a study of identical twins. TCRdb re-derived calls from the 5' RACE reads in MiXCR, one entry per CDR3 protein. Altogether around 670,000 distinct CDR3 sequences are present, approximately 6% being singletons, with the ten largest covering 1.5% to 2%. Sequenced: naive T cells sorted from blood. The receptors were gathered from a man younger than 30 in good health.

This clonotype came up many times. The chain employs TRBV6-5 and TRBJ1-6, with TRBD1 identical over 9 bases. Germline CDR1 MNHEY, CDR2 SVGAGI. The CDR3 runs 15 residues. Trimming at V came to 0 bases and at J to 7 bases, leaving 1 base not matched to a gene. The CDR3 spells CASSYSGQGNSPLHF. For the CDR3, the DNA is TGTGCCAGCAGTTACTCTGGACAGGGGAATTCACCCCTCCACTTT.

This clonotype occurred a few times. The DNA of the CDR3 is TGCAGTGCTAGAGACACGATCGAAGCTTTCTTT. As protein: CSARDTIEAFF. The chain has TRBV20-1 and TRBJ1-1; D is uncertain. The CDR3 is 11 amino acids. V gave up 0 bases and J gave up 8 bases, with 7 bases separating them. Germline V gene lookup returns CDR1 DFQATT and CDR2 SNEGSKA (reference sequence).

The rearrangement joins TRBV24-1 to TRBJ1-5; D remains unclear. The V end lost 3 bases, the J end lost 3 bases, and 8 bases lay between the germline ends. From germline, CDR1 is KGHDR and CDR2 SFDVKD. This CDR3 has 14 amino acids. CDR3 DNA: TGTGCCACCAGTGATGGGCAGCCCAATCAGCCCCAGCATTTT. Its protein product is CATSDGQPNQPQHF.

There are many counts of this clonotype. The chain combines TRBV29-1 with TRBJ2-1; TRBD2 agrees at 8 bases. The CDR3 has 16 residues. V gave up 1 base and J gave up 4 bases; unmatched junction bases: 9. Germline CDR1 SQVTM, CDR2 ANQGSEA. CDR3 DNA sequence: TGCAGCGTTGAAGTGGCCCCAGCGGGGGCATACAATGAGCAGTTCTTC. This gives the protein CSVEVAPAGAYNEQFF.

This clonotype was detected ten times or more. V gene TRBV7-9 combines with J gene TRBJ2-3, with D possibly matching TRBD2 (6 bases). The V and J ends lost 5 bases and 2 bases respectively, with 17 bases between them. The CDR3 totals 16 residues. The germline gives CDR1 SEHNR, CDR2 FQNEAQ (reference sequence). CDR3 in amino acids: CASSPISGGVTDTQYF. DNA of the CDR3: TGTGCCAGCAGCCCAATTAGCGGTGGGGTCACAGATACGCAGTATTTT.

The sample holds a few counts of this clonotype. The chain carries TRBV27 and TRBJ2-3; D possibly matches TRBD1 or TRBD2 (6 bases each). Between the trimmed V and J ends, which lost 11 bases and 2 bases, there was a span of 14 bases. Germline V gene sequence: CDR1 MNHEY, CDR2 SMNVEV (reference sequence). This CDR3 region has 13 residues. The CDR3 bases are TGTGCCTTCCGGTGGGGGGCCACAGATACGCAGTATTTT. It encodes CAFRWGATDTQYF.

At least ten counts were recorded for this clonotype. The chain has TRBV25-1 and TRBJ1-3; D is uncertain. The CDR3 covers 13 residues. Germline V lookup: CDR1 MGHDK, CDR2 SYGVNS. V was shortened by 5 bases and J by 4 bases, with 9 bases between the two germline ends. This CDR3 is CASSHAAGNTIYF. The CDR3 DNA reads TGTGCCAGCAGTCACGCAGCAGGAAACACCATATATTTT.

This clonotype was seen many times. The V gene is TRBV12-3 or TRBV12-4, the J gene TRBJ2-1; D uncertain. V gave up 3 bases and J gave up 7 bases, with 13 bases separating them. There are 14 residues in the CDR3. The CDR3 DNA is TGTGCCAGCAGTTTGGGCCCGCGGCGAAATGAGCAGTTCTTC. Translated, it gives CASSLGPRRNEQFF.

This clonotype came up a few times. V and J are TRBV24-1 and TRBJ2-5; D is possibly TRBD1 or TRBD2 (5 bases each). V was clipped by 4 bases and J by 6 bases, with 14 bases between them. Germline V lookup: CDR1 KGHDR, CDR2 SFDVKD. The CDR3 has 14 residues. CDR3 nucleotides: TGTGCCACCAGTGACCGACGGGACGGGAAGACCCAGTACTTC. Protein sequence: CATSDRRDGKTQYF.

The chain is built from TRBV10-2 and TRBJ2-1, with 14 positions matching TRBD2. This CDR3 has 16 amino acids. V was pared by 8 bases and J by 7 bases, with 10 bases of the junction left unmatched. Germline lookup yields CDR1 WSHSY and CDR2 SAAADI. CDR3 protein: CASGKGTSGSLNEQFF. CDR3 nucleotides: TGCGCCAGCGGAAAAGGGACTAGCGGGAGTTTGAATGAGCAGTTCTTC.

The V and J genes are TRBV10-3 and TRBJ1-4, with D unresolved. Germline CDR1 ENHRY, CDR2 SYGVKD. Trimming took 0 bases from V and 5 from J, leaving 7 bases between them. This CDR3 region has 14 residues. This CDR3 is CAISESEGNEKLFF. CDR3 coding DNA: TGTGCCATCAGTGAGTCGGAAGGGAATGAAAAACTGTTTTTT.

The table lists this clonotype with many counts. The chain joins TRBV5-1 to TRBJ2-6; no definite D call. Between the trimmed V and J ends, which lost 3 bases and 0 bases, there was a span of 10 bases. The germline gives CDR1 SGHRS, CDR2 YFSETQ. This CDR3 spans 16 amino acids. CDR3 loop: CASSSRLTSGANVLTF. CDR3 DNA sequence: TGCGCCAGCAGCTCCAGACTGACCTCTGGGGCCAACGTCCTGACTTTC.

This clonotype came up many times. The rearrangement uses TRBV29-1 and TRBJ1-1; possible D gene TRBD1, 5 bases. Trimming stripped 4 bases from V and 0 bases from J, with 27 bases between. In germline, CDR1 is SQVTM, CDR2 ANQGSEA. This CDR3 comprises 19 residues. The CDR3 reads CSVGGFGFRGAGLNTEAFF. The CDR3 DNA follows: TGCAGCGTTGGGGGGTTCGGGTTTAGGGGAGCAGGGCTGAACACTGAAGCTTTCTTT.

This clonotype was seen a handful of times. DNA for the CDR3: TGCGCCAGCAGCCAAGGCCCAGGGGGAGCTACGCAGTATTTT. Protein product: CASSQGPGGATQYF. V is TRBV4-1 and J is TRBJ2-3; 7 bases align to TRBD1. Germline V gene sequence: CDR1 MGHRA, CDR2 YSYEKL. This CDR3 contains 14 residues. V dropped 1 base and J dropped 8; count of bases not matched to a gene: 6.

Only a few counts were recorded for this clonotype. The V gene is TRBV19, the J gene TRBJ1-2; D possibly corresponds to TRBD1 (5 bases). The CDR3 loop spans 11 amino acids. Trimming left V 10 bases short and J 8 bases short, with 14 bases between. Looked up from germline, CDR1 is LNHDA and CDR2 is SQIVND (reference sequence). The CDR3 DNA follows: TGTGCCACCAGGGACTCAGTCGGCTACACCTTC. It is translated as CATRDSVGYTF.

This clonotype was observed a handful of times. The rearrangement joins TRBV7-7 to TRBJ2-1; TRBD2 might be the D (6 bases). The V gene's germline CDR1 is SSHAT and CDR2 FNYEAQ (reference sequence). V dropped 4 bases and J dropped 3 bases, with 7 bases sitting between them. This CDR3 is built from 13 residues. The CDR3 DNA reads as TGTGCCAGCAGCTCGGGAGACTACAATGAGCAGTTCTTC. Its translation: CASSSGDYNEQFF. The whole variable domain, filled in from reference TRBV7-7 and TRBJ2-1, reads GAGVSQSPRYKVTKRGQDVTLRCDPISSHATLYWYQQALGQGPEFLTYFNYEAQPDKSGLPSDRFSAERPEGSISTLTIQRTEQRDSAMYRCASSSGDYNEQFFGPGTRLTVL.

This clonotype was seen repeatedly, ten times or more. This chain links TRBV5-1 with TRBJ2-2, with TRBD1 matching 9 bases. CDR1 and CDR2 from the germline V gene are SGHRS and YFSETQ. The CDR3 spans 15 residues. Trimming removed 3 bases from V and 7 bases from J; junction bases left unmatched: 7. This CDR3 is CASSSGTGTLGELFF. As DNA, the CDR3 is TGCGCCAGCAGCTCCGGGACAGGGACTCTCGGGGAGCTGTTTTTT.

The chain is built from TRBV7-9 and TRBJ2-1, with 10 bases fitting TRBD2. CDR3 size: 17 residues. Trimming removed 6 bases from V and 4 bases from J; junction bases left unmatched: 12. Germline V gene sequence: CDR1 SEHNR, CDR2 FQNEAQ (reference sequence). DNA of the CDR3: TGTGCCAGCAGTAATAAACTAGGGACTAGCGAGTACAATGAGCAGTTCTTC. Encoded protein: CASSNKLGTSEYNEQFF.